The 2 T cell receptor beta chains reported below all come from one sample, sequenced in a study of human T cells and chemical hapten exposure. TCRdb reanalysed the RACE reads using MiXCR and keeps one entry per CDR3 protein. The data show some 80,000 distinct CDR3 sequences, with about 10% seen just once and about 4.2% held by the top ten. Time point given: patch test 1, 2 weeks after DPC sensitization. Sample treatment: therapeutic diphenylcyclopropenone sensitization with weekly scalp DPC. Sequenced here: whole blood, sampled in connection with sensitization to the hapten diphenylcyclopropenone (DPC). Source of these receptors: a woman in her forties or fifties with alopecia areata. Some clones in this sample may be carry-over from other donors' samples.

This clonotype was counted only a few times. The V gene is TRBV6-5, the J gene TRBJ2-2; D ambiguous. Germline V CDR1 and CDR2: MNHEY, SVGAGI. V was cut by 0 bases and J by 0 bases, with 11 bases left in between. This CDR3 is built from 17 residues. CDR3 region: CASSYSQGSPNTGELFF. The CDR3 nucleotides read TGTGCCAGCAGTTACTCCCAAGGGTCCCCGAACACCGGGGAGCTGTTTTTT.

This clonotype was observed a handful of times. The V and J genes are TRBV9 and TRBJ2-2; D unclear. CDR3 size: 12 residues. V lost 0 bases, J lost 6 bases, and 3 bases lay in between. Germline V CDR1 and CDR2: SGDLS, YYNGEE. CDR3 in DNA: TGTGCCAGCAGCGTAGTCTCCGGGGAGCTGTTTTTT. Residues: CASSVVSGELFF.